One and the same sample provided the 32 T cell receptor beta chains below, sequenced in a study of cytomegalovirus exposure and HLA in healthy donors. It was with 60 Vbeta and 13 Jbeta primers that the PCR ran. Repertoires were generated with immunoSEQ multiplex PCR, while TCRdb's copy carries only in-frame clones and drops some. Seen here are 150,000 or so clones, approximately 77% observed once, and the top ten hold approximately 2.3%. Sequenced sample: PBMCs. The source is a female donor in good health and CMV-seronegative.

The chain recombines TRBV9 with TRBJ2-3; TRBD2 agrees at 8 bases. This CDR3 contains 14 residues. V trimming: 4 bases; J trimming: 4 bases; junction bases outside the gene matches: 5. Germline V gene lookup returns CDR1 SGDLS and CDR2 YYNGEE. This CDR3 reads CASSPGGEADTQYF. Written as DNA, the CDR3 is TGTGCCAGCAGCCCGGGGGGGGAGGCAGATACGCAGTATTTT.

The chain combines TRBV14 with TRBJ1-1; no clear D. Per germline, CDR1 SGHDN and CDR2 FVKESK. The CDR3 contains 13 residues. The ends were cut back, 1 base at V and 2 bases at J, with 5 bases in the middle. CDR3 sequence reads: CASSQVHNTEAFF. CDR3 nucleotides: TGTGCCAGCAGCCAAGTTCATAACACTGAAGCTTTCTTT.

This clone was counted a few times. The V call is TRBV7-2, the J call TRBJ2-2; 9 positions agree with TRBD2. Germline loops: CDR1 SGHTA, CDR2 FQGNSA. The V gene end was trimmed by 5 bases and the J gene end by 1 base; junction bases not matched to a gene: 5. The CDR3 runs 16 residues. CDR3: CASSRRAGGNTGELFF. The CDR3 DNA sequence: TGTGCCAGCAGCCGAAGAGCGGGAGGGAACACCGGGGAGCTGTTTTTT. Looking up the rest from reference TRBV7-2 and TRBJ2-2 gives the full variable domain: GAGVSQSPSNKVTEKGKDVELRCDPISGHTALYWYRQSLGQGLEFLIYFQGNSAPDKSGLPSDRFSAERTGGSVSTLTIQRTQQEDSAVYLCASSRRAGGNTGELFFGEGSRLTVL.

CDR3 residues: CASGRGGDASGANVLTF. The CDR3 nucleotides read TGTGCCAGCGGGCGGGGGGGGGACGCCTCTGGGGCCAACGTCCTGACTTTC. The chain carries TRBV4-2 and TRBJ2-6, with 9 bases that match TRBD2. Germline V gives CDR1 LGHNA, CDR2 YNFKEQ. This CDR3 has 17 residues. The V and J ends lost 8 bases and 0 bases, in that order; junction bases with no gene match: 8.

The chain is built from TRBV10-3 and TRBJ2-2, with a tentative D call TRBD1 (5 bases). Germline CDR1 and CDR2: ENHRY and SYGVKD. V was pared by 11 bases and J by 5 bases, with 18 bases between. This CDR3 is built from 14 residues. The CDR3 sequence is CASRTDNPTGELFF. The CDR3 nucleotides read TGTGCCTCCCGGACGGACAACCCTACCGGGGAGCTGTTTTTT.

The chain carries TRBV11-2 and TRBJ1-2, with D unresolved. Germline loops: CDR1 SGHAT, CDR2 FQNNGV. V was trimmed by 6 bases and J by 0 bases, leaving 5 bases between them. The CDR3 is 12 amino acids. CDR3 sequence reads: CASRTTNYGYTF. CDR3 in DNA: TGTGCCAGCAGGACAACTAACTATGGCTACACCTTC.

This sequence joins TRBV6-5 and TRBJ2-3; 9 positions match TRBD1. CDR3 length: 15 amino acids. The J segment lost 6 bases and the V segment lost 6 bases, leaving 10 bases of the junction unmatched. Germline lookup yields CDR1 MNHEY and CDR2 SVGAGI. The CDR3 DNA sequence: TGTGCCAGCAGGCCCGACAGGGGGTGGTCCGATACGCAGTATTTT. It translates to CASRPDRGWSDTQYF.

The V gene is TRBV9, the J gene TRBJ1-6; D uncertain. The CDR3 loop spans 16 amino acids. Trimming shortened V by 3 bases and J by 0 bases, and 10 bases separated the two germline ends. Germline values: CDR1 SGDLS, CDR2 YYNGEE. Here the CDR3 DNA reads TGTGCCAGCAGCGAAACTAGGAGCTCCTATAATTCACCCCTCCACTTT. It codes for CASSETRSSYNSPLHF. Supplemented by reference TRBV9 and TRBJ1-6, the full variable domain reads DSGVTQTPKHLITATGQRVTLRCSPRSGDLSVYWYQQSLDQGLQFLIQYYNGEERAKGNILERFSAQQFPDLHSELNLSSLELGDSALYFCASSETRSSYNSPLHFGNGTRLTVT.

This rearrangement joins TRBV7-9 to TRBJ2-1; no clear D. Trimming left V 4 bases short and J 8 bases short, with 12 bases between. Germline-derived CDR1 and CDR2 are SEHNR and FQNEAQ (reference sequence). The CDR3 loop spans 13 amino acids. The CDR3 nucleotides read TGTGCCAGCAGCTCAGTCGGCGACTATGAGCAGTTCTTC. It is translated as CASSSVGDYEQFF.

This clone was counted a few times. J is TRBJ2-3 and V is TRBV7-9, with a tentative D call TRBD1 (5 bases). Trimming shortened V by 2 bases and J by 6 bases, and 12 bases separated the two germline ends. This CDR3 is built from 14 residues. Looked up from germline, CDR1 is SEHNR and CDR2 is FQNEAQ (reference sequence). The CDR3 region is CASSLPQGRDTQYF. The CDR3 DNA is TGTGCCAGCAGCTTACCCCAGGGTAGGGATACGCAGTATTTT.

This rearrangement joins TRBV15 to TRBJ1-2; weak D call: TRBD1 (5 bases). The CDR3 is 15 residues long. Germline loops: CDR1 LNHNV, CDR2 YYDKDF (reference sequence). V dropped 8 bases and J dropped 2 bases, with 18 bases sitting between them. The CDR3 bases are TGTGCCACCGCCTTGGGGGGATCTGGGAACTATGGCTACACCTTC. This translates into CATALGGSGNYGYTF.

The chain is built from TRBV11-2 and TRBJ1-1; possible D gene TRBD1, 6 bases. The V end lost 5 bases, the J end lost 2 bases, and 15 bases lay between the germline ends. Germline lookup yields CDR1 SGHAT and CDR2 FQNNGV. The CDR3 runs to 15 residues. The CDR3 DNA is TGTGCCAGCAGCCCCGCCGGGACAAGCAACACTGAAGCTTTCTTT. Its protein product is CASSPAGTSNTEAFF.

The V gene is TRBV2, the J gene TRBJ2-7; 8 bases are shared with TRBD1. J lost 9 bases, V lost 7 bases, and 14 bases had no gene match. Germline CDR1 is SNHLY and CDR2 is FYNNEI. The CDR3 consists of 14 residues. As DNA, the CDR3 is TGTGCCAGCACTGAGGGCAGGGGGCGATTCGGGCAGTACTTC. This translates into CASTEGRGRFGQYF.

This clone was observed a single time. Here the CDR3 reads CASTGRSNYEQYF. CDR3 DNA: TGTGCCAGCACTGGCCGAAGTAACTACGAGCAGTACTTC. This rearrangement joins TRBV6-5 to TRBJ2-7; D unresolved. CDR1 is MNHEY and CDR2 is SVGAGI in the germline V gene. The CDR3 consists of 13 residues. V lost 7 bases and J 3 bases, leaving 13 bases between the germline ends.

This clone appeared a single time. The rearrangement links TRBV9 to TRBJ1-4; TRBD1 matches 9 bases. Germline V gives CDR1 SGDLS, CDR2 YYNGEE. Unmatched junction bases numbered 8, after V lost 4 bases and J lost 7 bases. This CDR3 contains 15 residues. Here the CDR3 DNA reads TGTGCCAGCAGCCGTACAGGGGGCCCGAGTGAAAAACTGTTTTTT. This codes for CASSRTGGPSEKLFF.

The chain joins TRBV4-3 to TRBJ2-2; TRBD1 might be the D (5 bases). Between the trimmed V and J ends, which lost 0 bases and 7 bases, there was a span of 15 bases. This CDR3 spans 16 amino acids. Per the germline V gene, CDR1 is LGHNA and CDR2 is YSLEER. CDR3 loop: CASSQDRRRADGELFF. For the CDR3, the DNA is TGCGCCAGCAGCCAAGATCGTCGCAGGGCGGACGGGGAGCTGTTTTTT.

J is TRBJ2-3 and V is TRBV5-5; 8 bases map to TRBD2. The trim removed 3 bases at V and 6 bases at J, leaving 9 bases unmatched. CDR3 length equals 15 residues. Germline V gene data show CDR1 as SGHKS and CDR2 as YYEKEE (reference sequence). This CDR3 reads CASSSRLAGRDTQYF. The CDR3 DNA reads as TGTGCCAGCAGCTCGCGCTTAGCGGGAAGGGATACGCAGTATTTT.

The chain couples TRBV18 to TRBJ2-5; tentative D call: TRBD2 (6 bases). Trimming pared 3 bases from V and 1 base from J, leaving 15 bases between. Looked up from germline, CDR1 is KGHSH and CDR2 is LQKENI. This CDR3 comprises 16 residues. CDR3 residues: CASSPVSSASQETQYF. The CDR3, as DNA: TGTGCCAGCTCACCGGTGTCTAGCGCAAGCCAAGAGACCCAGTACTTC.

This chain links TRBV7-3 with TRBJ2-1, with 7 bases matching TRBD2. The V segment lost 5 bases and the J segment 5 bases; nucleotides outside the gene matches: 6. The CDR3 is 14 residues long. Germline assignment: CDR1 SGHTA and CDR2 FQGTGA. The CDR3 DNA sequence: TGTGCCAGCAGCCCCGTGGGGGGGGACAATGAGCAGTTCTTC. This gives the protein CASSPVGGDNEQFF. The whole variable domain, remainder taken from reference TRBV7-3 and TRBJ2-1, is GAGVSQTPSNKVTEKGKYVELRCDPISGHTALYWYRQSLGQGPEFLIYFQGTGAADDSGLPNDRFFAVRPEGSVSTLKIQRTERGDSAVYLCASSPVGGDNEQFFGPGTRLTVL.

The gene calls are TRBV6-5 and TRBJ2-7; no clear D. With 6 bases removed from V and 6 bases from J, the gap between germline ends came to 12 bases. Germline V gene sequence: CDR1 MNHEY, CDR2 SVGAGI. This CDR3 is 12 amino acids long. CDR3 coding DNA: TGTGCCAGCAGGGAAGGAGTAGGCGAGCAGTACTTC. Translation: CASREGVGEQYF.

The chain recombines TRBV18 with TRBJ2-7; perhaps TRBD2 as D (5 bases). The CDR3 is 12 amino acids. With 3 bases removed from V and 6 bases from J, the gap between germline ends came to 9 bases. CDR1 KGHSH and CDR2 LQKENI come from the germline V gene. The CDR3 nucleotides read TGTGCCAGCTCACCCGAGGGTTCCGAGCAGTACTTC. Its translation is CASSPEGSEQYF.

This chain joins TRBV6-6 and TRBJ2-1; TRBD1 is a possible D gene (5 bases). The CDR3 extends over 16 amino acids. The germline V and J ends were trimmed by 5 bases and 6 bases, with 20 bases remaining between them. Germline CDR1 and CDR2: MNHNY and SVGAGI (reference sequence). CDR3 in amino acids: CASSQGGPGEVNEQFF. The DNA for the CDR3 is TGTGCCAGCAGTCAGGGCGGTCCGGGTGAGGTCAATGAGCAGTTCTTC.

The J gene is TRBJ1-2, the V gene TRBV27, with 8 bases fitting TRBD1. Germline V CDR1 and CDR2: MNHEY, SMNVEV (reference sequence). After removal of 6 bases from V and 6 bases from J, the junction contained 9 bases not matched to a gene. This CDR3 has 14 amino acids. Here the CDR3 DNA reads TGTGCCAGCAGGGAATTGGGACAGGAGAATGGCTACACCTTC. It encodes CASRELGQENGYTF.

This sequence joins TRBV27 and TRBJ2-7; weak D call: TRBD1 (6 bases). The CDR3 consists of 16 residues. CDR1 and CDR2 from the germline V gene are MNHEY and SMNVEV (reference sequence). Trimming cost V 1 base and J 5 bases, with 18 bases left between them. As DNA, the CDR3 is TGTGCCAGCAGTTTATTTATGGGCAGGGGAACCCACGAGCAGTACTTC. Its protein is CASSLFMGRGTHEQYF.

The V gene is TRBV6-5, the J gene TRBJ1-2; 7 bases fit TRBD1. The trim removed 7 bases at V and 5 bases at J, leaving 1 base unmatched. Germline V gene sequence: CDR1 MNHEY, CDR2 SVGAGI. The CDR3 has 11 amino acids. CDR3 sequence: CASTGGYGYTF. CDR3 nucleotides: TGTGCCAGCACAGGGGGATATGGCTACACCTTC.

The V gene is TRBV13, the J gene TRBJ1-1; maybe TRBD1 (5 bases). The CDR3 runs to 17 residues. V was cut by 3 bases and J by 4 bases, with 21 bases left in between. Germline CDR1 PRHDT, CDR2 FYEKMQ (reference sequence). CDR3 residues: CASSFKSYAGGGTEAFF. CDR3 DNA: TGTGCCAGCAGCTTTAAATCTTACGCTGGGGGGGGCACTGAAGCTTTCTTT.

Only a few counts were recorded for this clone. The V and J genes are TRBV9 and TRBJ2-5; 12 bases are a match to TRBD2. CDR1 is SGDLS and CDR2 is YYNGEE in the germline V gene. V dropped 3 bases and J dropped 5; count of bases not matched to a gene: 11. The CDR3 runs to 17 residues. This CDR3 reads CASSATSGSASWETQYF. Written as DNA, the CDR3 is TGTGCCAGCAGCGCGACTAGCGGGAGTGCATCATGGGAGACCCAGTACTTC.

This chain links TRBV9 with TRBJ1-1; TRBD1 matches 7 bases. The junction had 3 bases not matched to a gene; V was cut back by 3 bases and J by 1 base. The length of the CDR3 is 14 residues. Germline CDR1 and CDR2: SGDLS and YYNGEE. Here the CDR3 DNA reads TGTGCCAGCAGCGGCGGACAGGAGAACACTGAAGCTTTCTTT. Translated: CASSGGQENTEAFF. The full variable domain, in which reference TRBV9 and TRBJ1-1 provide the parts outside the CDR3, is DSGVTQTPKHLITATGQRVTLRCSPRSGDLSVYWYQQSLDQGLQFLIQYYNGEERAKGNILERFSAQQFPDLHSELNLSSLELGDSALYFCASSGGQENTEAFFGQGTRLTVV.

The chain has TRBV28 and TRBJ2-7; 13 bases match TRBD2. CDR3 length: 19 residues. The V segment lost 2 bases and the J segment 3 bases; nucleotides outside the gene matches: 13. The germline V gene encodes CDR1 MDHEN and CDR2 SYDVKM. In DNA form, the CDR3 reads TGTGCCAGCAGTTTAACTTTAGGGACTAGCGGGGAACTAGACTACGAGCAGTACTTC. Amino acids: CASSLTLGTSGELDYEQYF.

The rearrangement links TRBV29-1 to TRBJ2-5; D unclear. Per germline, CDR1 SQVTM and CDR2 ANQGSEA. The CDR3 length is 14 residues. Deletions cut 4 bases from V and 4 bases from J, with 16 bases between. In nucleotides, the CDR3 is TGCAGCGTTGGGCGCGGCCAGAGAGGAGAGACCCAGTACTTC. This codes for CSVGRGQRGETQYF.

This chain links TRBV5-1 with TRBJ2-4, with D unresolved. The CDR3 runs to 12 residues. Germline lookup yields CDR1 SGHRS and CDR2 YFSETQ. The CDR3 here is CAFSLAKNIQYF. CDR3 bases: TGCGCTTTCTCCCTAGCCAAAAACATTCAGTACTTC.

This clone has a handful of counts. This chain links TRBV19 with TRBJ1-4, with D possibly matching TRBD1 (6 bases). The V gene's germline CDR1 is LNHDA and CDR2 SQIVND (reference sequence). Between the trimmed V and J ends, which lost 3 bases and 5 bases, there was a span of 10 bases. There are 14 residues in the CDR3. CDR3 residues: CASSIRDTNEKLFF. CDR3 in DNA: TGTGCCAGTAGTATTCGGGACACAAATGAAAAACTGTTTTTT.